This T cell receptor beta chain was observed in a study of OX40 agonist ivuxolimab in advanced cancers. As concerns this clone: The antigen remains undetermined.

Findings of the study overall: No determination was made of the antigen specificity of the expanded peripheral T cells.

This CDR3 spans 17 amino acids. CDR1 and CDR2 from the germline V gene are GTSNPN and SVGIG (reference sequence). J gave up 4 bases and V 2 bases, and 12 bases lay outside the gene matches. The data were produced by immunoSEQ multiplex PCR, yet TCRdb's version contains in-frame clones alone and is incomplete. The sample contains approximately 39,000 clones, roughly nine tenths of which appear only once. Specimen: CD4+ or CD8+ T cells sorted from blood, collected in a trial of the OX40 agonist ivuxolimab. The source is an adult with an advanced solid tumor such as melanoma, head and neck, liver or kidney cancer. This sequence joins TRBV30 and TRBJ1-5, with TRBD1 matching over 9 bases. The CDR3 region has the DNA TGTGCCTGGAGTAACAGGGGGCGAAAGGGGTCAAATCAGCCCCAGCATTTT. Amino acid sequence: CAWSNRGRKGSNQPQHF.